This TCR beta chain was profiled in a study of T cell responses to AZD1222 COVID-19 vaccine. Germline V gene lookup returns CDR1 SNHLY and CDR2 FYNNEI. The CDR3 runs to 17 residues. Trimming shortened V by 2 bases and J by 0 bases, and 11 bases separated the two germline ends. Study-level findings and limits: Females outnumbered males among donors, who were mostly white British; clonal diversity was possibly underestimated.

Using immunoSEQ multiplex PCR, the repertoire was profiled, and TCRdb retains in-frame clones only, with some absent. This table has about 200,000 clones, more than 90% appearing once. About this clone itself: No antigen is known for it.

This specimen consisted of peripheral blood, obtained 28 days after the second dose of the MenACWY control vaccine. The genes are TRBV2 and TRBJ2-6; TRBD2 might be the D (6 bases). This sequence originates from an adult who received the MenACWY meningococcal vaccine as a control. The CDR3 is CASSEFRGNSGANVLTF. CDR3 in DNA: TGTGCCAGCAGTGAATTCCGGGGGAACTCTGGGGCCAACGTCCTGACTTTC. Full variable domain (outside the CDR3, taken from reference TRBV2 and TRBJ2-6): EPEVTQTPSHQVTQMGQEVILRCVPISNHLYFYWYRQILGQKVEFLVSFYNNEISEKSEIFDDQFSVERPDGSNFTLKIRSTKLEDSAMYFCASSEFRGNSGANVLTFGAGSRLTVL.